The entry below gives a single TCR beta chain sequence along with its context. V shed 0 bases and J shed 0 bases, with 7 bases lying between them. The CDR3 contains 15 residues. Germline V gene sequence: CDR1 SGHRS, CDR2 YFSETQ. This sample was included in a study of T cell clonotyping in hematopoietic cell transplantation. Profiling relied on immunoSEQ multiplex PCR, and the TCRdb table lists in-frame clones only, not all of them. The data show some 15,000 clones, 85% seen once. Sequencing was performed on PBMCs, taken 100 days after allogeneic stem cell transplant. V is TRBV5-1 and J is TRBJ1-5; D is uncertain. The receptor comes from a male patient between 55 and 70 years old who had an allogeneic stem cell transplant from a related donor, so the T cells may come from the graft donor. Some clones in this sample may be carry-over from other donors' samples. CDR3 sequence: CASSLDPGSNQPQHF. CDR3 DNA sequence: TGCGCCAGCAGCTTGGATCCGGGTAGCAATCAGCCCCAGCATTTT. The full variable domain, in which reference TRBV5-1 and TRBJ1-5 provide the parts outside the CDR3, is KAGVTQTPRYLIKTRGQQVTLSCSPISGHRSVSWYQQTPGQGLQFLFEYFSETQRNKGNFPGRFSGRQFSNSRSEMNVSTLELGDSALYLCASSLDPGSNQPQHFGDGTRLSIL.